The subject of this entry is one T cell receptor (beta chain). Via MiXCR, TCRdb re-called the reads, giving one row per CDR3 protein. The sample yields 150,000 to 200,000 distinct CDR3 sequences, approximately 19% seen once. This entry is derived from a study of T cell repertoires in cytomegalovirus infection. The V end was cut by 3 bases, the J end by 7 bases, with 13 bases between. This CDR3 region has 14 residues. The V and J genes are TRBV12-3 or TRBV12-4 and TRBJ2-1, with D possibly TRBD2 on 5 matching bases. Sequenced input: PBMCs. This receptor was identified in a human donor in good health (CMV status not recorded). Some clones in this sample may be carry-over from other donors' samples. The CDR3 nucleotides read TGTGCCAGCAGTTTGGAGGCACAGTCAAATGAGCAGTTCTTC. Translated, it gives CASSLEAQSNEQFF.